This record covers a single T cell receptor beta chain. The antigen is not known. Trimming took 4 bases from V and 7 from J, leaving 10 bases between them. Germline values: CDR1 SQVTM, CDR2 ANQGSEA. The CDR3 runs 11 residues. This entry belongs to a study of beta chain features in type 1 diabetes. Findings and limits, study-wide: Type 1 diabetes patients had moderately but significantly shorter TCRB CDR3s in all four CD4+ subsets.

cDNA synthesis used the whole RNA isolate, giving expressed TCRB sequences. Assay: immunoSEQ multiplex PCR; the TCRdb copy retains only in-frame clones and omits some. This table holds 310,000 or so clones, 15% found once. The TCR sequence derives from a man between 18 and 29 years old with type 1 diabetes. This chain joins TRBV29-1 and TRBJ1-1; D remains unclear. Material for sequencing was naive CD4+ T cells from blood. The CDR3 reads CSVARSLEAFF. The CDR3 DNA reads TGCAGCGTTGCCCGTTCTCTTGAAGCTTTCTTT. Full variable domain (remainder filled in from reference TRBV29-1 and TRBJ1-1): SAVISQKPSRDICQRGTSLTIQCQVDSQVTMMFWYRQQPGQSLTLIATANQGSEATYESGFVIDKFPISRPNLTFSTLTVSNMSPEDSSIYLCSVARSLEAFFGQGTRLTVV.